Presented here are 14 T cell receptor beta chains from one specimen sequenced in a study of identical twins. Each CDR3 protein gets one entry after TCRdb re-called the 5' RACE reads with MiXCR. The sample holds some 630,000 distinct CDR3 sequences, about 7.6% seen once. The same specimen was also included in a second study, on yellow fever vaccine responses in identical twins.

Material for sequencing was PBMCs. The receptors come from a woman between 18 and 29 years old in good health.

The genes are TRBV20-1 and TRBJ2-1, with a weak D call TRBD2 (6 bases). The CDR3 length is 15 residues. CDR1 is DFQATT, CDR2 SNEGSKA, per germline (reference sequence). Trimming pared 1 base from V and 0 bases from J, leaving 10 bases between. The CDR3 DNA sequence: TGCAGTGCTAGAGGCACCGGGAGCTCCTACAATGAGCAGTTCTTC. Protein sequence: CSARGTGSSYNEQFF.

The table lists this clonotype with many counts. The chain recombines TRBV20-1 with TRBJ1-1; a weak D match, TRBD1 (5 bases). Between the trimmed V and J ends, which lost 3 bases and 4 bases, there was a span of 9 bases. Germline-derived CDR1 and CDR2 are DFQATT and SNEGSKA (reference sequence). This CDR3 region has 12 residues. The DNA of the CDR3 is TGCAGTGCTAGGCTGGGGGGCACTGAAGCTTTCTTT. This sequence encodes CSARLGGTEAFF.

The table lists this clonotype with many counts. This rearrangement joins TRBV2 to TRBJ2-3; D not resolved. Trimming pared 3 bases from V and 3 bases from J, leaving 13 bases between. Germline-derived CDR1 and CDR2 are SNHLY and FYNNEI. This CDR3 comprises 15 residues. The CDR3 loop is CASSERLHGTDTQYF. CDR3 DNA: TGTGCCAGCAGTGAGAGGCTTCACGGAACAGATACGCAGTATTTT. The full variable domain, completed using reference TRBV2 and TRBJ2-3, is EPEVTQTPSHQVTQMGQEVILRCVPISNHLYFYWYRQILGQKVEFLVSFYNNEISEKSEIFDDQFSVERPDGSNFTLKIRSTKLEDSAMYFCASSERLHGTDTQYFGPGTRLTVL.

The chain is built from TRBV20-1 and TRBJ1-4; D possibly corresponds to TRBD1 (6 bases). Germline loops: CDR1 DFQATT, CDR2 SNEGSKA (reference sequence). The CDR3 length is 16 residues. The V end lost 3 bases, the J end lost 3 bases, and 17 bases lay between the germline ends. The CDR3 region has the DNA TGCAGTGCTAGGGACCTCTTGGGGGGCCCTAATGAAAAACTGTTTTTT. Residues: CSARDLLGGPNEKLFF.

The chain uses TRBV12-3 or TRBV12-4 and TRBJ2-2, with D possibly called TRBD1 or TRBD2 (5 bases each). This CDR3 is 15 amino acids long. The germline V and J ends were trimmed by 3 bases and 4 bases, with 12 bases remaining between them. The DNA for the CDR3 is TGTGCCAGCAGTTTTAGGGCAGGGAGCACCGGGGAGCTGTTTTTT. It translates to CASSFRAGSTGELFF.

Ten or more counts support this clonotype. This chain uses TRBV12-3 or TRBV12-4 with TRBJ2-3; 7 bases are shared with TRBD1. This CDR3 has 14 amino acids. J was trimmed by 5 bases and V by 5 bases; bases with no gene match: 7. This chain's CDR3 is CASSIDRVKDTQYF. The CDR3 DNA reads TGTGCCAGCAGTATAGACAGGGTAAAAGATACGCAGTATTTT.

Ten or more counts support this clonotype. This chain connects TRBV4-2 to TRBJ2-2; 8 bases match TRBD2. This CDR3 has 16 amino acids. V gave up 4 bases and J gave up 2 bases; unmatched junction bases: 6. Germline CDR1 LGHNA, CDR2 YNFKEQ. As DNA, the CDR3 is TGTGCCAGCAGCCCGCGACTAGCGCTTAACACCGGGGAGCTGTTTTTT. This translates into CASSPRLALNTGELFF.

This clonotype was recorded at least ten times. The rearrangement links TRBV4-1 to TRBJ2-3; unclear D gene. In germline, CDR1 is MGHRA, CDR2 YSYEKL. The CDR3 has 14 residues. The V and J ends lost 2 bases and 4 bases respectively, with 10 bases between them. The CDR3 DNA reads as TGCGCCAGCAGCCAAAGACCCGTCTCAGATACGCAGTATTTT. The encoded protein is CASSQRPVSDTQYF.

The CDR3 bases are TGCAGTGCCCTCGGGGCGGGGGAGTTGGGTGAGCAGTTCTTC. Amino acid sequence: CSALGAGELGEQFF. The rearrangement links TRBV20-1 to TRBJ2-1; 7 bases are shared with TRBD2. This CDR3 has 14 amino acids. Unmatched junction bases numbered 14, after V lost 6 bases and J lost 9 bases. CDR1 and CDR2 from the germline V gene are DFQATT and SNEGSKA (reference sequence).

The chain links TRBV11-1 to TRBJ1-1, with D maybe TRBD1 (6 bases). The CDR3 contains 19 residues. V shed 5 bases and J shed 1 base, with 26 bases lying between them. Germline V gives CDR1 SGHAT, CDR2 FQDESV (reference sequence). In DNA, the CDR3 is TGTGCCAGCAGCAAACCACTCCCGGGACAACGAATAAAGAACACTGAAGCTTTCTTT. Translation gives CASSKPLPGQRIKNTEAFF.

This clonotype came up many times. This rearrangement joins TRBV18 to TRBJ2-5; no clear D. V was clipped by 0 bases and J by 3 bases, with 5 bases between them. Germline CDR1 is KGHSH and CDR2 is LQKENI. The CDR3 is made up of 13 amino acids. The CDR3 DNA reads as TGTGCCAGCTCACCACCCCGAGAAGAGACCCAGTACTTC. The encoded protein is CASSPPREETQYF.

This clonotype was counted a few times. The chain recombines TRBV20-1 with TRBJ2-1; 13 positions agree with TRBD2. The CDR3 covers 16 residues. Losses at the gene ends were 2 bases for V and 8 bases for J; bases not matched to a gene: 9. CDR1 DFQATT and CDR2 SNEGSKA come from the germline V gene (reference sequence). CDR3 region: CSARHPGLAGLYEQFF. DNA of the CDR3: TGCAGTGCTAGACACCCGGGACTAGCGGGACTCTATGAGCAGTTCTTC.

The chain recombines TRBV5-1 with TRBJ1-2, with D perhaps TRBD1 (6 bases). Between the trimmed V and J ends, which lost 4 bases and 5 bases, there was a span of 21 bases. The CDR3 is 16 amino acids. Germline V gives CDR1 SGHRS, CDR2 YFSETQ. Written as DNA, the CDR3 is TGCGCCAGCAGCCGTATAACAGGGTCTCTAGGGTATGGCTACACCTTC. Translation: CASSRITGSLGYGYTF.

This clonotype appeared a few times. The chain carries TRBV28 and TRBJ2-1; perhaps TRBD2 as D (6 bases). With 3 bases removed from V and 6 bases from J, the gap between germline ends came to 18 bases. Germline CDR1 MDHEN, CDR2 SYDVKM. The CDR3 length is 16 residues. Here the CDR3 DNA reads TGTGCCAGCAGTTTGGGTCTAGCGAAACTCTTCAATGAGCAGTTCTTC. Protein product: CASSLGLAKLFNEQFF.